This entry lists 16 T cell receptor beta chains sequenced from one sample in a study of blood T cell repertoires in COVID-19. The protocol was immunoSEQ multiplex PCR, while the TCRdb copy is restricted to in-frame clones and leaves out a portion. The repertoire has tens of thousands of clones, around 76% of them found once; the top ten carry more than 15%. The source material was peripheral blood. Every receptor here comes from a human donor in a cohort sampled during active COVID-19.

The chain couples TRBV10-3 to TRBJ1-5; no clear D gene. Germline CDR1 reads ENHRY; CDR2 reads SYGVKD. This CDR3 contains 15 residues. The V and J ends lost 2 bases and 4 bases respectively, with 12 bases between them. As DNA, the CDR3 is TGTGCCATCAGTGAGGAGGGCTCGGGGAATCAGCCCCAGCATTTT. Translation: CAISEEGSGNQPQHF.

This clone appeared a single time. The chain links TRBV2 to TRBJ1-5; TRBD1 agrees at 8 bases. This CDR3 region has 18 residues. Germline lookup yields CDR1 SNHLY and CDR2 FYNNEI. The V segment lost 3 bases and the J segment 3 bases; nucleotides outside the gene matches: 13. The CDR3 nucleotides are TGTGCCAGCAGTGAGACAGGGGATTACACAACTTCCAATCAGCCCCAGCATTTT. Amino acid sequence: CASSETGDYTTSNQPQHF.

J is TRBJ2-2 and V is TRBV27, with D perhaps TRBD1 (6 bases). V was shortened by 5 bases and J by 7 bases, with 8 bases between the two germline ends. The V gene's germline CDR1 is MNHEY and CDR2 SMNVEV (reference sequence). The CDR3 contains 12 residues. CDR3 sequence: CASSPQGGELFF. The CDR3 DNA follows: TGTGCCAGCAGTCCACAGGGCGGGGAGCTGTTTTTT.

Here the CDR3 reads CASSHSGGAGELFF. For the CDR3, the DNA is TGTGCCAGCAGCCATAGCGGGGGGGCCGGGGAGCTGTTTTTT. V is TRBV3-1 (or the pseudogene TRBV3-2) and J is TRBJ2-2; 11 nucleotides match TRBD2. Germline-derived CDR1 and CDR2 are LGHDT and YNNKEL (reference sequence). The CDR3 spans 14 residues. V shed 3 bases, J shed 6 bases, and the junction held 0 bases outside the gene matches.

The chain links TRBV4-2 to TRBJ1-2; 8 bases agree with TRBD1. The length of the CDR3 is 16 residues. V shed 3 bases, J shed 6 bases, and the junction held 12 bases outside the gene matches. Germline V lookup: CDR1 LGHNA, CDR2 YNFKEQ. CDR3 sequence reads: CASSQETGVRGDGYTF. CDR3 nucleotide sequence: TGTGCCAGCAGCCAGGAGACAGGGGTAAGGGGTGATGGCTACACCTTC.

This clone was seen only once. The chain couples TRBV24-1 to TRBJ1-2; D ambiguous. Germline-derived CDR1 and CDR2 are KGHDR and SFDVKD. V was pared by 3 bases and J by 8 bases, with 9 bases between. The length of the CDR3 is 12 residues. CDR3 residues: CATSDTGFGYTF. The CDR3 DNA reads as TGTGCCACCAGTGATACTGGTTTCGGCTACACCTTC.

This clone appeared a single time. The genes are TRBV14 and TRBJ1-3; 7 bases fit TRBD1. Germline loops: CDR1 SGHDN, CDR2 FVKESK. There are 15 residues in the CDR3. V was clipped by 3 bases and J by 4 bases; unmatched bases: 6. DNA for the CDR3: TGTGCCAGCAGCCATAGGGACAGACCAGGAAACACCATATATTTT. This translates into CASSHRDRPGNTIYF.

Note on this clone: Other DNA sequences of this sample code for an identical CDR3. CDR3 bases: TGTGCCAGCAGCCTATTAGGAGGGACAGATACGCAGTATTTT. Translation gives CASSLLGGTDTQYF. The chain joins TRBV14 to TRBJ2-3; perhaps TRBD2 as D (6 bases). Per the germline V gene, CDR1 is SGHDN and CDR2 is FVKESK. This CDR3 spans 14 amino acids. V was shortened by 4 bases and J by 3 bases, with 11 bases between the two germline ends.

This clone was detected a few times. The chain employs TRBV11-2 and TRBJ2-1, with D maybe TRBD2 (5 bases). Germline V CDR1 and CDR2: SGHAT, FQNNGV. V lost 1 base to trimming and J lost 8 bases, with 12 bases between them. The CDR3 runs to 14 residues. CDR3 sequence: CASSLVFSADEQFF. CDR3 coding DNA: TGTGCCAGCAGCTTAGTTTTTAGCGCGGATGAGCAGTTCTTC.

The chain uses TRBV11-2 and TRBJ2-1, with 14 bases identical to TRBD2. V lost 5 bases to trimming and J lost 7 bases; unmatched junction nucleotides: 7. The CDR3 runs 16 residues. CDR1 is SGHAT and CDR2 is FQNNGV in the germline V gene. As DNA, the CDR3 is TGTGCCAGCAGCCCCGGGACTAGCGGGAGTCAGAATGAGCAGTTCTTC. Translation gives CASSPGTSGSQNEQFF.

The chain links TRBV11-3 to TRBJ2-6; D uncertain. V was trimmed by 8 bases and J by 4 bases, leaving 9 bases between them. The CDR3 is 13 residues long. The germline V gene encodes CDR1 SGHNT and CDR2 YENEEA. In nucleotides, the CDR3 is TGTGCCAGCGTGGCCCCGGGGGCCAACGTCCTGACTTTC. This gives the protein CASVAPGANVLTF.

The chain is built from TRBV27 and TRBJ2-3; D gene ambiguous. The V gene lost 6 bases and the J gene lost 6 bases, with 10 bases spanning the gap. This CDR3 spans 12 amino acids. CDR1 is MNHEY, CDR2 SMNVEV, per germline (reference sequence). CDR3 sequence (DNA): TGTGCCAGCAGCGCTTCGGTGGATACGCAGTATTTT. Its protein product is CASSASVDTQYF.

V usage is TRBV5-1 and J usage is TRBJ2-2; 11 bases agree with TRBD2. In germline, CDR1 is SGHRS, CDR2 YFSETQ. CDR3 length: 15 amino acids. J was trimmed by 8 bases and V by 3 bases; bases with no gene match: 6. The CDR3 DNA reads as TGCGCCAGCAGCTCCCTAGCGGGAGGAGGAGGGGAGCTGTTTTTT. Amino acids: CASSSLAGGGGELFF.

In its sample, this clone was seen once. Here the CDR3 reads CATSDPGLAGYNEQFF. CDR3 sequence (DNA): TGTGCCACCAGTGATCCGGGACTAGCGGGCTACAATGAGCAGTTCTTC. The J gene is TRBJ2-1, the V gene TRBV24-1; 12 bases map to TRBD2. There are 16 residues in the CDR3. Trimming cost V 3 bases and J 3 bases; bases outside gene matches: 2. Per the germline V gene, CDR1 is KGHDR and CDR2 is SFDVKD.

The V gene is TRBV29-1, the J gene TRBJ1-2; possible D gene TRBD1, 5 bases. The V end lost 3 bases, the J end lost 5 bases, and 7 bases lay between the germline ends. CDR3 length equals 11 residues. Germline loops: CDR1 SQVTM, CDR2 ANQGSEA. The DNA of the CDR3 is TGCAGCGTTGACAGGGATTATGGCTACACCTTC. Translating it yields CSVDRDYGYTF.

The chain recombines TRBV7-2 with TRBJ2-1; 9 bases match TRBD2. The CDR3 has 16 amino acids. CDR1 SGHTA and CDR2 FQGNSA come from the germline V gene. The ends lost 1 base at V and 8 bases at J; junction bases unmatched: 9. The CDR3 loop reads CASSLEGSGRSDEQFF. CDR3 sequence (DNA): TGTGCCAGCAGCTTAGAAGGCAGCGGGAGGTCGGATGAGCAGTTCTTC.